The T cell receptor beta chain described here comes from a study of shared clonotypes between healthy human individuals. Assay: immunoSEQ multiplex PCR; the TCRdb copy retains only in-frame clones and omits some. The repertoire holds 1.5 million to 1.9 million clones, 95% to 99% seen once, with about 0.45% in the top ten. The CDR3 runs 15 residues. In germline, CDR1 is SGHAT, CDR2 FQNNGV. V was clipped by 6 bases and J by 6 bases; unmatched bases: 9. V and J are TRBV11-2 and TRBJ2-1; 9 nucleotides agree with TRBD2. This TCR came from a man aged 30 to 39 in good health. Sequenced input: naive CD4+ T cells sorted from blood. Documented subset: CD45RA+ positively selected. CDR3 nucleotides: TGTGCCAGCAGGGGAACCGGGACTAGCTTCAATGAGCAGTTCTTC. This gives the protein CASRGTGTSFNEQFF.